What follows is one TCR beta chain and its context. What it recognizes is unknown. The entry originates in a study of CD8+ T cells in alopecia areata. Study context: Tofacitinib was given for 6 to 18 months, then stopped for 6 months.

The study's findings and limits: Clonality exceeded that of normal scalp in lesional scalp, most notably in alopecia totalis/universalis.

Once RNA had been extracted, it was reverse transcribed into cDNA to act as the sequencing template. Generated by immunoSEQ multiplex PCR, the TCRdb table keeps only in-frame clones and is missing some. Here the sample spans 150,000 or so clones, less than 80% being singletons. This CDR3 spans 16 amino acids. V lost 6 bases to trimming and J lost 0 bases, with 14 bases between them. Germline-derived CDR1 and CDR2 are KGHSH and LQKENI. The genes are TRBV18 and TRBJ1-4, with no clear D. The receptor was isolated from a human donor with alopecia areata. The sample was CD8+ T cells sorted from blood, taken at week 0. The CDR3 nucleotides read TGTGCCAGCTCCCTTGATGCATGGACAACTAATGAAAAACTGTTTTTT. This encodes CASSLDAWTTNEKLFF.